These 20 T cell receptor beta chains were sequenced from one sample in a study of T cell repertoires in cytomegalovirus infection. TCRdb recomputed calls from the reads with MiXCR, one row per CDR3 protein. Here the sample spans 90,000 to 130,000 distinct CDR3 sequences, over 9% being singletons. Their antigens are not known. The sequenced material came from PBMCs, sequenced either directly or after in vitro stimulation (not recorded which). Every receptor here comes from a human donor in good health (CMV status not recorded). Some clones in this sample may be carry-over from other donors' samples.

This clonotype was seen ten or more times. The chain links TRBV7-2 to TRBJ2-3, with 8 bases identical to TRBD2. Germline CDR1 reads SGHTA; CDR2 reads FQGNSA. Losses at the gene ends were 1 base for V and 3 bases for J; bases not matched to a gene: 6. The CDR3 consists of 16 residues. CDR3 in amino acids: CASSLGPGRGTDTQYF. CDR3 bases: TGTGCCAGCAGCTTAGGTCCCGGGAGGGGGACAGATACGCAGTATTTT.

This clonotype was found many times. This chain uses TRBV6-6 with TRBJ1-1; weak D call: TRBD1 (6 bases). This CDR3 region has 15 residues. Trimming took 1 base from V and 0 from J, leaving 9 bases between them. The germline CDR1 and CDR2 sequences are MNHNY and SVGAGI (reference sequence). As DNA, the CDR3 is TGTGCCAGCAGTTACTGGGGGGGCATGAACACTGAAGCTTTCTTT. Its protein is CASSYWGGMNTEAFF.

This clonotype appeared many times. The chain recombines TRBV11-2 with TRBJ2-3, with 8 bases aligning to TRBD2. V was pared by 4 bases and J by 4 bases, with 13 bases of the junction left unmatched. Germline CDR1 SGHAT, CDR2 FQNNGV. The CDR3 runs to 17 residues. As DNA, the CDR3 is TGTGCCAGCAGCTCATTAGCGGGGTTTCTGACCTCAGATACGCAGTATTTT. Its protein is CASSSLAGFLTSDTQYF.

The V gene is TRBV19, the J gene TRBJ1-6, with 10 bases aligning to TRBD1. This CDR3 has 15 residues. V was clipped by 10 bases and J by 10 bases; unmatched bases: 13. Germline CDR1 and CDR2: LNHDA and SQIVND (reference sequence). The CDR3: CATHETGGLRSPLHF. The CDR3 DNA follows: TGTGCCACCCACGAGACAGGGGGCCTCCGCTCACCCCTCCACTTT.

This clonotype was counted only a few times. This sequence joins TRBV19 and TRBJ2-5; D call uncertain. The CDR3 is 15 residues long. The ends were cut back, 5 bases at V and 5 bases at J, with 18 bases in the middle. Germline lookup yields CDR1 LNHDA and CDR2 SQIVND (reference sequence). CDR3 nucleotides: TGTGCCAGTAGTCCGGTGGGATCCGGTCAGGAGACCCAGTACTTC. It specifies CASSPVGSGQETQYF.

This clonotype was picked up many times. This chain joins TRBV6-1 and TRBJ1-2; the D is unclear. The CDR3 has 15 amino acids. Germline lookup yields CDR1 MNHNS and CDR2 SASEGT. The V gene lost 1 base and the J gene lost 4 bases, with 13 bases spanning the gap. The DNA of the CDR3 is TGTGCCAGCAGTGAAGTGGAAGGGTTTTCCTATGGCTACACCTTC. Protein product: CASSEVEGFSYGYTF.

This clonotype was detected many times. The chain carries TRBV7-2 and TRBJ2-5; 12 positions match TRBD2. J lost 12 bases, V lost 5 bases, and 7 bases had no gene match. CDR3 length: 13 residues. Germline V gene sequence: CDR1 SGHTA, CDR2 FQGNSA. The CDR3 coding sequence is TGTGCCAGCAGCCCGCTAGCGGGAGGGCCGGAGTACTTC. Translation: CASSPLAGGPEYF.

This clonotype was seen a handful of times. The rearrangement joins TRBV7-3 to TRBJ1-1, with TRBD1 as a possible D gene (5 bases). This CDR3 has 14 amino acids. CDR1 SGHTA and CDR2 FQGTGA come from the germline V gene. V was clipped by 5 bases and J by 1 base, with 11 bases between them. In DNA form, the CDR3 reads TGTGCCAGCAGCCCAGGACACTCGAACACTGAAGCTTTCTTT. Its translation: CASSPGHSNTEAFF.

The V gene is TRBV7-2, the J gene TRBJ1-1, with D hard to call. The V and J ends lost 1 base and 1 base respectively, with 7 bases between them. The CDR3 spans 14 residues. Germline CDR1 and CDR2: SGHTA and FQGNSA. The CDR3 here is CASSLVDWNTEAFF. The CDR3 region has the DNA TGTGCCAGCAGCTTAGTTGACTGGAACACTGAAGCTTTCTTT.

This clonotype was seen more than once but under ten times. V and J are TRBV2 and TRBJ2-3; D possibly uses TRBD1 or TRBD2 (5 bases each). CDR3 size: 13 residues. V lost 7 bases and J lost 1, with 9 bases in between. Germline V gene sequence: CDR1 SNHLY, CDR2 FYNNEI. The CDR3 coding sequence is TGTGCCAGCACCGAGGGACGCACAGATACGCAGTATTTT. Translation gives CASTEGRTDTQYF.

The sample holds many counts of this clonotype. This chain links TRBV11-2 with TRBJ1-5; no definite D call. The V end was cut by 1 base, the J end by 6 bases, with 10 bases between. Germline loops: CDR1 SGHAT, CDR2 FQNNGV. The CDR3 length is 14 residues. The CDR3 bases are TGTGCCAGCAGCTTAGGCTCAGAGGGTCAGCCCCAGCATTTT. Translating it yields CASSLGSEGQPQHF.

This clonotype showed up many times. V usage is TRBV12-3 or TRBV12-4 and J usage is TRBJ2-2; perhaps D is TRBD1 or TRBD2 (6 bases each). This CDR3 region has 15 residues. V lost 2 bases, J lost 6 bases, and 13 bases lay in between. CDR3 protein: CASSLRGADPGELFF. The CDR3 bases are TGTGCCAGCAGTTTAAGGGGGGCAGATCCCGGGGAGCTGTTTTTT.

Ten or more counts support this clonotype. This rearrangement joins TRBV6-1 to TRBJ2-7; weak D call: TRBD1 (5 bases). V was trimmed by 4 bases and J by 7 bases, leaving 17 bases between them. CDR1 MNHNS and CDR2 SASEGT come from the germline V gene. The CDR3 is made up of 14 amino acids. The CDR3 sequence: CASSAIRVKGEQYV. The CDR3, as DNA: TGTGCCAGCAGTGCCATCAGGGTCAAAGGGGAGCAGTACGTC.

The chain is built from TRBV2 and TRBJ2-7, with D perhaps TRBD2 (5 bases). CDR1 is SNHLY, CDR2 FYNNEI, per germline. The CDR3 has 14 residues. Trimming took 6 bases from V and 0 from J, leaving 12 bases between them. The CDR3 spells CASRALGSSYEQYF. CDR3 in DNA: TGTGCCAGCAGGGCTCTGGGGAGCTCCTACGAGCAGTACTTC.

This clonotype appeared many times. V is TRBV18 and J is TRBJ2-1; 14 bases line up with TRBD2. Trimming took 0 bases from V and 9 from J; bases not matched to a gene: 4. Germline assignment: CDR1 KGHSH and CDR2 LQKENI. The CDR3 is 16 residues long. The CDR3 DNA reads as TGTGCCAGCTCACCACCGGGACTAGCGGGAGAGACTGAGCAGTTCTTC. Translation gives CASSPPGLAGETEQFF.

This clonotype was recorded many times. CDR3 loop: CASSPGMNTEAFF. For the CDR3, the DNA is TGTGCCAGCAGCCCTGGAATGAACACTGAAGCTTTCTTT. This chain joins TRBV7-6 and TRBJ1-1; D is unclear. This CDR3 is 13 amino acids long. Trimming removed 5 bases at V and 0 bases at J, with 7 bases between. Germline V CDR1 and CDR2: SGHVS, FNYEAQ.

This clonotype was counted between two and nine times. The chain is built from TRBV28 and TRBJ2-7; TRBD2 aligns across 8 bases. There are 15 residues in the CDR3. Germline assignment: CDR1 MDHEN and CDR2 SYDVKM. J was trimmed by 4 bases and V by 6 bases; bases with no gene match: 11. The CDR3 here is CASSGTGGGRYEQYF. DNA for the CDR3: TGTGCCAGCAGCGGAACGGGGGGCGGGAGGTACGAGCAGTACTTC.

This clonotype has only a few counts. V gene TRBV19 combines with J gene TRBJ1-2; 12 nucleotides match TRBD1. The CDR3 sequence is 14 residues long. Germline V gene data show CDR1 as LNHDA and CDR2 as SQIVND (reference sequence). V was clipped by 6 bases and J by 7 bases; unmatched bases: 6. This CDR3 reads CASRGTGGAGGYTF. The CDR3 nucleotides read TGTGCCAGTAGGGGGACAGGGGGCGCCGGTGGCTACACCTTC.

This chain links TRBV27 with TRBJ1-4; TRBD1 is a possible D gene (5 bases). CDR1 is MNHEY, CDR2 SMNVEV, per germline (reference sequence). The CDR3 is 15 residues long. Deletions cut 6 bases from V and 6 bases from J, with 17 bases between. CDR3 coding DNA: TGTGCCAGCAGGAGGTGGGGGAATGGGGATGAAAAACTGTTTTTT. Its protein product is CASRRWGNGDEKLFF.

A few counts support this clonotype. The genes are TRBV28 and TRBJ2-7; D possibly corresponds to TRBD2 (6 bases). CDR3 length: 16 amino acids. Trimming left V 4 bases short and J 3 bases short, with 19 bases between. The germline V gene has CDR1 MDHEN and CDR2 SYDVKM. The CDR3: CASSSVGAGTYYEQYF. DNA for the CDR3: TGTGCCAGCAGTTCCGTCGGAGCAGGGACTTACTACGAGCAGTACTTC.